This T cell receptor beta chain is drawn from a study of cytomegalovirus exposure and HLA in healthy donors. This clone was found a few times. PCR was performed using 60 Vbeta and 13 Jbeta primers. The data were produced by immunoSEQ multiplex PCR, yet TCRdb's version contains in-frame clones alone and is incomplete. The sample includes over 150,000 clones, approximately 79% seen only once; the top ten take roughly 1.4%. Germline values: CDR1 SGHTA, CDR2 FQGNSA. Between the trimmed V and J ends, which lost 5 bases and 3 bases, there was a span of 14 bases. This CDR3 is built from 14 residues. This receptor was obtained from a man aged 55-75 years in good health and CMV-seronegative. The V and J genes are TRBV7-2 and TRBJ2-7; maybe TRBD1 (6 bases). The sequenced sample was PBMCs. CDR3 in DNA: TGTGCCAGCAGCGACTCGACAGGCCACTACGAGCAGTACTTC. Translation gives CASSDSTGHYEQYF.